The rows below give T cell receptor beta chains drawn from one sample of a study of T cell responses to AZD1222 COVID-19 vaccine. The assay was immunoSEQ multiplex PCR, and TCRdb's table has in-frame clones only and misses some. The table records under 95,000 clones, roughly nine tenths of them present only once. Sample: peripheral blood, taken 28 days after the second AZD1222 dose. All receptors come from an adult who received the AZD1222 COVID-19 vaccine. Both conserved end residues are part of each CDR3. Fields, in order: J gene, D gene, clone size, V gene, CDR3 DNA, CDR3 protein. A D gene is named only where the DNA matches it firmly. Not every row has a clone size; where given, it reads once, few, many or a size class.

TRBJ2-7 | TRBD2 | . | TRBV5-1 | TGCGCCAGCAGCCCCCCCGGACCGGTGGGGGGGGAGCAGTACTTC | CASSPPGPVGGEQYF
TRBJ2-1 | . | . | TRBV4-1 | TGCGCCAGCAGCCCAGGGCGAGGGTCCTACAATGAGCAGTTCTTC | CASSPGRGSYNEQFF
TRBJ2-4 | . | . | TRBV7-8 | TGTGCCAGCAGCTTAGGGTCGGGTGACAGCTCCCGCATTCAGTACTTC | CASSLGSGDSSRIQYF
TRBJ1-6 | . | . | TRBV7-2 | TGTGCCAGCAGCTTACGACACAAGAATTCACCCCTCCACTTT | CASSLRHKNSPLHF
TRBJ1-6 | . | . | TRBV21-1 | TGTGCCAGCAGCACTTATGTGGACGGGAGGAGCTCCTATAATTCACCCCTCCACTTT | CASSTYVDGRSSYNSPLHF
TRBJ2-5 | . | . | TRBV3-1/TRBV3-2 | TGTGCCAGCAGCCCGGACCCCTCGGAGACCCAGTACTTC | CASSPDPSETQYF
TRBJ2-1 | . | . | TRBV27 | TGTGCCAGCACCAGGACTAACACCTACAATGAGCAGTTCTTC | CASTRTNTYNEQFF
TRBJ1-2 | . | few | TRBV5-6 | TGTGCCAGCAGCTTGGCGGGGACGGGGGATAACTATGGCTACACCTTC | CASSLAGTGDNYGYTF
TRBJ1-1 | . | . | TRBV9 | TGTGCCAGCAGCGCCTACTTCGGGGGGAACACTGAAGCTTTCTTT | CASSAYFGGNTEAFF
TRBJ1-4 | . | . | TRBV6-5 | TGTGCCAGCAGTTCTCCGGACGTTGCAACTAATGAAAAACTGTTTTTT | CASSSPDVATNEKLFF
TRBJ1-6 | . | . | TRBV6-5 | TGTGCCAGCAGTTACGGGGCCGGGCGGAATTCACCCCTCCACTTT | CASSYGAGRNSPLHF
TRBJ1-4 | . | . | TRBV27 | TGTGCCACCCACGGCAGGAATGAAAAACTGTTTTTT | CATHGRNEKLFF
TRBJ2-3 | . | . | TRBV7-2 | TGTGCCAGCAGCCTAGCGATTAAGGATACGCAGTATTTT | CASSLAIKDTQYF
TRBJ1-4 | TRBD1 | . | TRBV9 | TGTGCCAGCAGCGTGGGGGGACAGAGTAATGAAAAACTGTTTTTT | CASSVGGQSNEKLFF
TRBJ2-7 | . | . | TRBV9 | TGTGCCAGCAGCGTAGAAGAAGGGCCCTACGAGCAGTACTTC | CASSVEEGPYEQYF
TRBJ1-5 | . | . | TRBV20-1 | TGCAGTGCTAGTCGCGTTTATGGGAGCAATCAGCCCCAGCATTTT | CSASRVYGSNQPQHF
TRBJ1-6 | . | . | TRBV6-5 | TGTGCCAGCAGTCCCAGCGGGGGCTCGAAGTCACCCCTCCACTTT | CASSPSGGSKSPLHF
TRBJ1-2 | TRBD1 | . | TRBV28 | TGTGCCAGCAGTCTGAGGGGACAGGGCGACTATGGCTACACCTTC | CASSLRGQGDYGYTF
TRBJ2-2 | . | . | TRBV5-5 | TGTGCCAGCAGCTTGGGGCAGCTCACCGGGGAGCTGTTTTTT | CASSLGQLTGELFF
TRBJ1-5 | . | few | TRBV6-6 | TGTGCCAGCAGTTACGACCATAGCAATCAGCCCCAGCATTTT | CASSYDHSNQPQHF
TRBJ1-1 | . | once | TRBV19 | TGTGCCAGTAGTATAGGGCCCAGCAACACTGAAGCTTTCTTT | CASSIGPSNTEAFF
TRBJ2-7 | . | . | TRBV7-2 | TGTGCCAGCAGCCTCAACGGGCCCCCCTACGAGCAGTACTTC | CASSLNGPPYEQYF
TRBJ2-1 | . | . | TRBV5-1 | TGCGCCAGCAGTCCCCAGGGGCTGGGGGGTGAGCAGTTCTTC | CASSPQGLGGEQFF
TRBJ1-2 | . | . | TRBV15 | TGTGCCACCAGCAGAGACAGGGAGGCCTATGGCTACACCTTC | CATSRDREAYGYTF
TRBJ1-4 | . | . | TRBV28 | TGTGCCAGCACCCTTCCCGGAGGTAATGAAAAACTGTTTTTT | CASTLPGGNEKLFF
TRBJ1-1 | TRBD1 | . | TRBV6-1 | TGTGCCAGCAGTGTAGGGACAGGAAGGGAAAACACTGAAGCTTTCTTT | CASSVGTGRENTEAFF
TRBJ2-7 | . | . | TRBV5-6 | TGTGCCAGCAGCTTACGGGACTACGAGCAGTACTTC | CASSLRDYEQYF
TRBJ2-3 | . | . | TRBV6-2/TRBV6-3 | TGTGCCAGCAGTCACAATCGTCCGGACGGAGATACGCAGTATTTT | CASSHNRPDGDTQYF
TRBJ1-5 | . | . | TRBV19 | TGTGCCAGTAGATTAACCCATGGGGCCCATAGCAATCAGCCCCAGCATTTT | CASRLTHGAHSNQPQHF
TRBJ2-5 | TRBD1 | . | TRBV24-1 | TGTGCCACCAGTGATCCGCGACAGGGCCAAGAGACCCAGTACTTC | CATSDPRQGQETQYF
TRBJ1-1 | . | . | TRBV9 | TGTGCCAGCAGCGTAGGGACGGGTCTGAACACTGAAGCTTTCTTT | CASSVGTGLNTEAFF
TRBJ2-7 | . | . | TRBV7-2 | TGTGCCAGCAGCTTAGCGGGCATCTCCTACGAGCAGTACTTC | CASSLAGISYEQYF
TRBJ2-2 | TRBD2 | . | TRBV4-3 | TGCGCCAGCAGCCCCACTCCCCCAGCGGGGGGGAACACCGGGGAGCTGTTTTTT | CASSPTPPAGGNTGELFF
TRBJ2-7 | . | . | TRBV19 | TGTGCCAGTAGTATCGACTTGCCTGGGAGCTACGAGCAGTACTTC | CASSIDLPGSYEQYF
TRBJ1-4 | TRBD1 | . | TRBV10-3 | TGTGCCATCAGCGGACAGGGGCCTGAGGCTAATGAAAAACTGTTTTTT | CAISGQGPEANEKLFF
TRBJ2-1 | . | . | TRBV9 | TGTGCCAGCAGCCGGCAGGTCGCTAACTATGAGCAGTTCTTC | CASSRQVANYEQFF
TRBJ1-3 | TRBD1 | few | TRBV7-6 | TGTGCCAGCAGTTCTGACAGGGCCTCTGGAAACACCATATATTTT | CASSSDRASGNTIYF
TRBJ2-2 | . | few | TRBV7-8 | TGTGCCAGCAGCCCCCGGAGGGGGTACACCGGGGAGCTGTTTTTT | CASSPRRGYTGELFF
TRBJ2-6 | . | few | TRBV7-2 | TGTGCCAGCAGCTCCCCCGGGGCCAACGTCCTGACTTTC | CASSSPGANVLTF
TRBJ1-1 | . | . | TRBV10-1 | TGCGCCAGCAGCAGTAACACTGAAGCTTTCTTT | CASSSNTEAFF
TRBJ2-2 | . | . | TRBV7-3 | TGTGCCAGCAGCCAAGTGGGGACCTCGAACACCGGGGAGCTGTTTTTT | CASSQVGTSNTGELFF
TRBJ2-2 | TRBD2 | . | TRBV19 | TGTGCCAGTAGTATCCAAGCGGGGGCGACCGGGGAGCTGTTTTTT | CASSIQAGATGELFF
TRBJ1-2 | . | once | TRBV5-6 | TGTGCCAGCAGCTTCAGTGGCTACACCTTC | CASSFSGYTF
TRBJ1-2 | . | . | TRBV6-2/TRBV6-3 | TGTGCCAGCAGTCCCCGGGGCGGGGGCCGGTACTATGGCTACACCTTC | CASSPRGGGRYYGYTF
TRBJ1-1 | . | . | TRBV2 | TGTGCCAGCAGTGCCGGTCCAGCTGAAGCTTTCTTT | CASSAGPAEAFF
TRBJ1-3 | . | once | TRBV19 | TGTGCCAGTAGTTCCCGAGGGGAGGGATCTGGAAACACCATATATTTT | CASSSRGEGSGNTIYF
TRBJ2-1 | . | . | TRBV6-2/TRBV6-3 | TGTGCCAGCAGTTACTCCGGCATCTCCTCCTACAATGAGCAGTTCTTC | CASSYSGISSYNEQFF
TRBJ2-1 | . | once | TRBV7-3 | TGTGCCAGCAAAAAGGGTGGGGGTGACAATGAGCAGTTCTTC | CASKKGGGDNEQFF
TRBJ2-5 | TRBD2 | . | TRBV5-4 | TGTGCCAGCAGCTCTAAAGGCGGGGGGGCAGAGACCCAGTACTTC | CASSSKGGGAETQYF
TRBJ2-3 | TRBD1 | once | TRBV5-1 | TGCGCCAGCAGCCTGTGGACAGGGTCAGATACGCAGTATTTT | CASSLWTGSDTQYF
TRBJ1-2 | . | . | TRBV6-5 | TGTGCCAGCAGAGCCCATACAGCTAACTATGGCTACACCTTC | CASRAHTANYGYTF
TRBJ1-2 | . | . | TRBV6-5 | TGTGCCAGCAGGGGACAAAACTATGGCTACACCTTC | CASRGQNYGYTF
TRBJ1-4 | . | . | TRBV18 | TGTGCCAGCTCACCCCCGAGCAGCGGGCGCGCGGCAAAACTGTTTTTT | CASSPPSSGRAAKLFF
TRBJ2-2 | . | . | TRBV28 | TGTGCCAGCAGTTTGAGCCTCCAGGCCGGGGAGCTGTTTTTT | CASSLSLQAGELFF
TRBJ2-5 | . | . | TRBV18 | TGTGCCAGCTCACCCGGAGAGACCCAGTACTTC | CASSPGETQYF
TRBJ1-2 | . | . | TRBV30 | TGTGCCTGGTCCTCCTCTAACTATGGCTACACCTTC | CAWSSSNYGYTF
TRBJ1-2 | TRBD1 | . | TRBV4-3 | TGCGCCAGCAGCCAGCCGGGACAGGCCCCGGGCGGCTACACCTTC | CASSQPGQAPGGYTF
TRBJ2-7 | TRBD2 | . | TRBV4-1 | TGCGCCAGCAGCCCCCGTGGGGGGGTGCAGTACTTC | CASSPRGGVQYF